This is a list of T cell receptor beta chains from one sample in a study of shared clonotypes between healthy human individuals. Libraries were prepared by immunoSEQ multiplex PCR; TCRdb keeps only in-frame clonotypes and omits some of them. The sample includes over a million clones, approximately 70% of them seen just once. Sequenced sample: memory CD4+ T cells sorted from blood. These receptors all come from a man between 18 and 35 years old in good health. The CDR3 runs from the conserved cysteine through the conserved F or W. D genes are given only for firm matches.

J | V | D | length | CDR3 | DNA
TRBJ1-2 | TRBV28 | NA | 14 | CASSFAGANYGYTF | TGTGCCAGCAGTTTCGCCGGAGCTAACTATGGCTACACCTTC
TRBJ2-1 | TRBV7-2 | TRBD2 | 16 | CASRRTSANSYNEQFF | TGTGCCAGCAGACGGACTAGCGCTAACTCCTACAATGAGCAGTTCTTC
TRBJ2-4 | TRBV6-1 | NA | 12 | CASGTRGNIQYF | TGTGCCAGTGGGACTCGAGGAAACATTCAGTACTTC
TRBJ1-6 | TRBV5-1 | TRBD1 | 16 | CASSPSQGALTSPLHF | TGCGCCAGCAGCCCGAGCCAGGGGGCTTTAACTTCACCCCTCCACTTT
TRBJ1-2 | TRBV2 | TRBD1 | 13 | CASGDRGDYGYTF | TGTGCCAGCGGCGACAGGGGGGACTATGGCTACACCTTC
TRBJ2-5 | TRBV20-1 | NA | 11 | CSATPGETQYF | TGCAGTGCTACCCCCGGGGAGACCCAGTACTTC
TRBJ2-2 | TRBV6-5 | NA | 15 | CASSSPGYGTGELFF | TGTGCCAGCAGTTCCCCCGGGTACGGCACCGGGGAGCTGTTTTTT
TRBJ2-7 | TRBV10-3 | NA | 14 | CAISGNREHYEQYF | TGTGCCATCAGTGGAAACAGGGAACACTACGAGCAGTACTTC
TRBJ2-2 | TRBV30 | NA | 13 | CAWSDSPTGELFF | TGTGCCTGGTCGGACTCCCCCACCGGGGAGCTGTTTTTT
TRBJ2-4 | TRBV28 | NA | 12 | CASSTPQDIQYF | TGTGCCAGCAGTACCCCCCAGGACATTCAGTACTTC
TRBJ2-5 | TRBV7-3 | NA | 15 | CASSLRVGLGETQYF | TGTGCCAGCAGCCTCCGGGTTGGGCTTGGGGAGACCCAGTACTTC
TRBJ2-2 | TRBV9 | TRBD1 | 16 | CASSVTTGFKDGELFF | TGTGCCAGCAGCGTAACGACAGGGTTTAAAGACGGGGAGCTGTTTTTT